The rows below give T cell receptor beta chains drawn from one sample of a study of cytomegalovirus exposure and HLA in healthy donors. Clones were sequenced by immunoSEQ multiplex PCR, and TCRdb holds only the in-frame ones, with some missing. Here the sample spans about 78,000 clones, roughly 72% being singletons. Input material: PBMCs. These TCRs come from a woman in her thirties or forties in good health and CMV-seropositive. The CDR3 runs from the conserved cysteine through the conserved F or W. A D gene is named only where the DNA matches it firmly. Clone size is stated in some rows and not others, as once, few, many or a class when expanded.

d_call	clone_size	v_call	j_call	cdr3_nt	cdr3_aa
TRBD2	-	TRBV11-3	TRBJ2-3	TGTGCCAGCAGCTTAGGACTAGCGGGAAGCACAGATACGCAGTATTTT	CASSLGLAGSTDTQYF
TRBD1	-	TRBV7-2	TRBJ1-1	TGTGCCAGCAGCGGCCCTGGGGGACAGGGGTTCACTGAAGCTTTCTTT	CASSGPGGQGFTEAFF
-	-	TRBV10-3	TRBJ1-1	TGTGCCATCAGTGAATTGGGAGGGAACACTGAAGCTTTCTTT	CAISELGGNTEAFF
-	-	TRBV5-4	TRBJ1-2	TGTGCCAGCAGCTTGCAGGGTATGTTCTATGGCTACCCCTTC	CASSLQGMFYGYPF
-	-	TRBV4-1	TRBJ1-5	TGCGCCAGCAGCCAAGGACCCTCACTCGGGCAGCCCCAGCATTTT	CASSQGPSLGQPQHF
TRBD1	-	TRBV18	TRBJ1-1	TGTGCCAGCTCACCAACCACAGGGGTGGTCACTGAAGCTTTCTTT	CASSPTTGVVTEAFF
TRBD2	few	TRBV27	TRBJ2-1	TGTGCCAGCAGTGCCGGACTAGCGGGAAGGCACAATGAGCAGTTCTTC	CASSAGLAGRHNEQFF
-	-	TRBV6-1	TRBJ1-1	TGTGCCAGCATGAATAGGGGATTGAACACTGAAGCTTTCTTT	CASMNRGLNTEAFF
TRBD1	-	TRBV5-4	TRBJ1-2	TGTGCCAGCAAACCTTCGGGACAGGGCTATGGCTACACCTTC	CASKPSGQGYGYTF
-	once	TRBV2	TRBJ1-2	TGTGCCAGCAGTGAAACTTGGGGCGCTAACTATGGCTACACCTTC	CASSETWGANYGYTF
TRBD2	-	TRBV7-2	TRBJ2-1	TGTGCCAGCAGCTTAGAAGCGGGGGAGTACAATGAGCAGTTCTTC	CASSLEAGEYNEQFF
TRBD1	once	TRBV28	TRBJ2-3	TGTGCCAGCAGTGGAGGGACAGGGGATCCAGATACGCAGTATTTT	CASSGGTGDPDTQYF
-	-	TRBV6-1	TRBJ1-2	TGTGCCGTCCAGGACAGTTCCTATGGCTACACCTTC	CAVQDSSYGYTF
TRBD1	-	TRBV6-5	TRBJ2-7	TGTGCCAGCAGTCCGGGACAGGGGGCTTACGAGCAGTACTTC	CASSPGQGAYEQYF
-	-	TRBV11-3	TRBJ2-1	TGTGCCAGCAGCGCGACCGGGATGGCCTACAATGAGCAGTTCTTC	CASSATGMAYNEQFF
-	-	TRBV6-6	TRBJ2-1	TGTGCCAGCAGTCTCAGACAAGGTCGGAATGAGCAGTTCTTC	CASSLRQGRNEQFF
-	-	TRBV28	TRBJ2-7	TGTGCCAGCAGTCGCGACAGAAAATACGAGCAGTACTTC	CASSRDRKYEQYF
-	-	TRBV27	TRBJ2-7	TGTGCCAGCAGTTTAACAGGGACCTACGAGCAGTACTTC	CASSLTGTYEQYF
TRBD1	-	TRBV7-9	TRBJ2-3	TGTGCCAGCAGACCGGGACAGGGTAACACAGATACGCAGTATTTT	CASRPGQGNTDTQYF
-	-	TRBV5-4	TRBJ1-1	TGTGCCAGCAGCTCCGTAGGACAGAACACTGAAGCTTTCTTT	CASSSVGQNTEAFF
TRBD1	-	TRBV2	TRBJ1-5	TGTGCCAGCAGTCTGGACAGGGGGAGCAATCAGCCCCAGCATTTT	CASSLDRGSNQPQHF
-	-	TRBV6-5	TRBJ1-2	TGTGCCAGCAGTTACTCGAGTCGGTCGGATGGCTACACCTTC	CASSYSSRSDGYTF
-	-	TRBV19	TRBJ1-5	TGTGCCAGTACCCCCACAGGGCAGGGCAATCAGCCCCAGCATTTT	CASTPTGQGNQPQHF
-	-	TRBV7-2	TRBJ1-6	TGTGCCAGCAGCTTAGAAGTCGGCTCCTATAATTCACCCCTCCACTTT	CASSLEVGSYNSPLHF
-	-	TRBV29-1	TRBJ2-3	TGCAGCGTGGCGGTACTAAGCTCTAGCACAGATACGCAGTATTTT	CSVAVLSSSTDTQYF
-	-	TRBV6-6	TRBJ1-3	TGTGCCAGCAGTTCTCTCTCTGGAAACACCATATATTTT	CASSSLSGNTIYF
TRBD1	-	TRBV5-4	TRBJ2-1	TGTGCCAGCAGCTTACGGGACAGGTCATTTGCCGAGCAGTTCTTC	CASSLRDRSFAEQFF
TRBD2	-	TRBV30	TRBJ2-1	TGTGCCGGAGGGACTAGTAGGGATCTCCATGAGCAGTTCTTC	CAGGTSRDLHEQFF
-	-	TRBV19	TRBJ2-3	TGTGCCAGTACGTCCGAAGAGGGTACGCAGTATTTT	CASTSEEGTQYF
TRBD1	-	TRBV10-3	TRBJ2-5	TGTGCCATCAGTGAAAGGACAGGGAAAGAGACCCAGTACTTC	CAISERTGKETQYF
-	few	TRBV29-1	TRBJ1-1	TGCAGCGGACGACAGGATTTGAACACTGAAGCTTTCTTT	CSGRQDLNTEAFF
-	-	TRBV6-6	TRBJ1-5	TGTGCCAGCAGACCCAGACAGGATAGCAATCAGCCCCAGCATTTT	CASRPRQDSNQPQHF
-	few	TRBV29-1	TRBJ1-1	TGCAGCGTTGATTCACAGGGAAACACTGAAGCTTTCTTT	CSVDSQGNTEAFF
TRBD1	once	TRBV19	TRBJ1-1	TGTGCCAGTAGTCGATCAGGGGGGCAAGACACTGAAGCTTTCTTT	CASSRSGGQDTEAFF
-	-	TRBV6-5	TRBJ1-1	TGTGCCAGCAGGACACGTGGGCACCTTACGGAAGCTTTCTTT	CASRTRGHLTEAFF
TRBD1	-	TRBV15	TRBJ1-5	TGTGCCACCAGCAGCGCCGACAGGGGTTTCAATCAGCCCCAGCATTTT	CATSSADRGFNQPQHF
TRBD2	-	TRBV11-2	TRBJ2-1	TGTGCCAGCAGCTCAAGGGGACTAGCGGCCTACAATGAGCAGTTCTTC	CASSSRGLAAYNEQFF
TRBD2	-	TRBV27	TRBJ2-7	TGTGCCAGCAGTTCCGGACTAGCGGGAGGTCGCGAGCAGTACTTC	CASSSGLAGGREQYF
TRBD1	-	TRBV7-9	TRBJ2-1	TGTGCCAGCAGCCGTGGACAGGGGGATGTCAATGAGCAGTTCTTC	CASSRGQGDVNEQFF
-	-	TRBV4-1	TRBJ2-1	TGCGCCAGCAGCCCCGACCCAAGGGGGAGCTCCTACAATGAGCAGTTCTTC	CASSPDPRGSSYNEQFF
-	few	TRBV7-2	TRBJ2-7	TGTGCCAGCAGCTTAGGCAGGGCCTACGAGCAGTACTTC	CASSLGRAYEQYF
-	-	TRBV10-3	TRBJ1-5	TGTGCCATCAGTGATGGGGCACAAAATCAGCCCCAGCATTTT	CAISDGAQNQPQHF
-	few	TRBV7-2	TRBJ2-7	TGTGCCAGCAGCCCACCGGGGACACTCTTCTACGAGCAGTACTTC	CASSPPGTLFYEQYF
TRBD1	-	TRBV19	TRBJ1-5	TGTGCCAGTAGTAATTACCTACAGGGGCCCAGTCAGCCCCAGCATTTT	CASSNYLQGPSQPQHF
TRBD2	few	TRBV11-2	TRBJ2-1	TGTGCCAGCAGCTTAGGCCCTAGCGGGGGGGCTGGCAATGAGCAGTTCTTC	CASSLGPSGGAGNEQFF
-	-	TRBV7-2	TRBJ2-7	TGTGCCAGCAGCCCCGTCGGGGGGCGGAACGAGCAGTACTTC	CASSPVGGRNEQYF